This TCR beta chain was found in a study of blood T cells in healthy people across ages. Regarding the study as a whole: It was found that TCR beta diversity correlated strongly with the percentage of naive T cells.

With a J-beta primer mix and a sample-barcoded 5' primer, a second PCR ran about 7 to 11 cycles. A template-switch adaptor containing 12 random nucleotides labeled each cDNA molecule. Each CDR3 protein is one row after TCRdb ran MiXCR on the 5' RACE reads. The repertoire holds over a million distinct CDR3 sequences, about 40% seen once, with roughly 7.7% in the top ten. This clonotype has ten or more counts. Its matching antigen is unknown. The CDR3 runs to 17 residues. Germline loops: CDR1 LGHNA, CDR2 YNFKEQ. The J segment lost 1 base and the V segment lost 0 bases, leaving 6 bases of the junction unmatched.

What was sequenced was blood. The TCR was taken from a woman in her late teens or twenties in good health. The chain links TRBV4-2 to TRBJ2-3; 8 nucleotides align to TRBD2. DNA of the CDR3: TGTGCCAGCAGCCAAGATGGTGACGGGAGGGGCACAGATACGCAGTATTTT. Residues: CASSQDGDGRGTDTQYF.